The present entry profiles one TCR beta chain with its context. Its cognate antigen is unknown. Germline values: CDR1 SGHTA, CDR2 FQGNSA. V gave up 5 bases and J gave up 3 bases; unmatched junction bases: 7. This CDR3 contains 14 residues. Only in-frame clones appear in the TCRdb table, and some are missing; sequencing was by immunoSEQ multiplex PCR. The sample holds roughly 2,300,000 clones, less than 95% seen once. The data were obtained in a study of shared clonotypes between healthy human individuals. Study-wide results and caveats: The study drew on few donors, limiting represented genetic and exposure-history diversity. Across a handful of donors, naive CD4 shared around 5%, naive CD8 less than 4%, memory CD4 roughly 2.3%, memory CD8 about 0.4%.

The TCR originated in a man in his late teens or twenties in good health. Some clones in this sample may be carry-over from other donors' samples. The chain has TRBV7-2 and TRBJ2-7; 7 bases align to TRBD2. The sequenced material came from naive CD4+ T cells from PBMCs. As for subset: CD45RA+ positively selected. The CDR3 DNA follows: TGTGCCAGCAGCGAAAGCGGGAAACTCTACGAGCAGTACTTC. Residues: CASSESGKLYEQYF.